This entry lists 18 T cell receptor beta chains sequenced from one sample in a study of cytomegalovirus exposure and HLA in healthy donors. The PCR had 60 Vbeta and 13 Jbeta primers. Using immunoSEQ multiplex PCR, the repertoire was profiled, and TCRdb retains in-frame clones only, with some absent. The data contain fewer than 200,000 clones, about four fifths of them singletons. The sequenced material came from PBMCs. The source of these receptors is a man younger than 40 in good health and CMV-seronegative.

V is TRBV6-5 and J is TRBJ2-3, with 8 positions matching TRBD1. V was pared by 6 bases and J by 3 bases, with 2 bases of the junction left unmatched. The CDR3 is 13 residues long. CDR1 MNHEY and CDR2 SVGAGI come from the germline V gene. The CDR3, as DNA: TGTGCCAGCAGGGGACAGGCAACAGATACGCAGTATTTT. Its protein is CASRGQATDTQYF.

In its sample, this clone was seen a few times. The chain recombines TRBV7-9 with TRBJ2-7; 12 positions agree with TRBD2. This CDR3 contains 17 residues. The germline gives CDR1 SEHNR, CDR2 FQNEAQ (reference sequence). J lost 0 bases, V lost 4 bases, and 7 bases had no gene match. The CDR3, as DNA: TGTGCCAGCAGCTCGCCACCGACTAGCGGGAGCTCCTACGAGCAGTACTTC. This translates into CASSSPPTSGSSYEQYF.

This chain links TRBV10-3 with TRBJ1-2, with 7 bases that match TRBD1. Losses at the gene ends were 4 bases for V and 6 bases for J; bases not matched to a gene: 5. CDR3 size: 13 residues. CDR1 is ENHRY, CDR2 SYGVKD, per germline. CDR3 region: CAISGGTADGYTF. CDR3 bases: TGTGCCATCAGTGGGGGGACAGCCGATGGCTACACCTTC.

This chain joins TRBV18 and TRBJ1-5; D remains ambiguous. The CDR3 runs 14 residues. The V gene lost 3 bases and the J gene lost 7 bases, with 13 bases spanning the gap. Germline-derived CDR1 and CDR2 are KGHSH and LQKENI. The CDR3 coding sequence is TGTGCCAGCTCACCGCCAGATCTAGTACAGCCCCAGCATTTT. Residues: CASSPPDLVQPQHF.

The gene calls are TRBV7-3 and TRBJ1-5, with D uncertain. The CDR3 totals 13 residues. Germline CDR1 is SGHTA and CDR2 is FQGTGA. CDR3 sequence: CAHDPGKTQPQHF. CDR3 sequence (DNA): TGTGCTCACGACCCGGGAAAGACGCAGCCCCAGCATTTT.

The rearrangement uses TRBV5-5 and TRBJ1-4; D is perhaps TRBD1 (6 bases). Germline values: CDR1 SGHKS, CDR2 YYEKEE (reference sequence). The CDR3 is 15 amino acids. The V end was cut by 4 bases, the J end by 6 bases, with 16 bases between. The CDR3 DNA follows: TGTGCCAGCAGCCAGGAACAGGGTGGCTATGAAAAACTGTTTTTT. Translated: CASSQEQGGYEKLFF.

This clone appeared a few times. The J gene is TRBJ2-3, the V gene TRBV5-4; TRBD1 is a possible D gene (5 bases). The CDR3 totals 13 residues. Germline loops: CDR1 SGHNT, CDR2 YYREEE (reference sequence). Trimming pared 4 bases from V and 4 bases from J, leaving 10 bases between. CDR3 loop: CASSGKGADTQYF. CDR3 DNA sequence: TGTGCCAGCAGCGGGAAAGGGGCAGATACGCAGTATTTT.

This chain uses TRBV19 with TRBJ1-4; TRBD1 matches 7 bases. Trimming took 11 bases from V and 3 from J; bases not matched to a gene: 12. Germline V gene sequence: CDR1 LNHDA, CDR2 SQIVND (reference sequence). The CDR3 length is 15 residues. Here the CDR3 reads CAGRETGAANEKLFF. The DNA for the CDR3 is TGTGCCGGTCGAGAAACAGGGGCGGCTAATGAAAAACTGTTTTTT. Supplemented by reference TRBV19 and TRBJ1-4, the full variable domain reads DGGITQSPKYLFRKEGQNVTLSCEQNLNHDAMYWYRQDPGQGLRLIYYSQIVNDFQKGDIAEGYSVSREKKESFPLTVTSAQKNPTAFYLCAGRETGAANEKLFFGSGTQLSVL.

The chain's CDR3 is CAGGTGQVTEQFF. Written as DNA, the CDR3 is TGTGCCGGGGGGACAGGACAGGTTACTGAGCAGTTCTTC. This sequence joins TRBV19 and TRBJ2-1; TRBD1 aligns across 8 bases. CDR1 is LNHDA and CDR2 is SQIVND in the germline V gene (reference sequence). V gave up 11 bases and J gave up 9 bases; unmatched junction bases: 12. The CDR3 is 13 residues long.

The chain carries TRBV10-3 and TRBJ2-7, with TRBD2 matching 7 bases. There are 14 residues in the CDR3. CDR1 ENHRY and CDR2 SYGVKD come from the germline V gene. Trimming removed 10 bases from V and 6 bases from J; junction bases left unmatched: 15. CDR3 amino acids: CATGGWRRGSEQYF. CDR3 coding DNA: TGTGCCACGGGGGGATGGCGTCGCGGTTCCGAGCAGTACTTC.

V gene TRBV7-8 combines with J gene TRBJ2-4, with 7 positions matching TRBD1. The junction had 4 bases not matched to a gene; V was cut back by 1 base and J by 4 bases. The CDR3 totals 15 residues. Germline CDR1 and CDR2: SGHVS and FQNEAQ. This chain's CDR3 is CASSLGGQEKNIQYF. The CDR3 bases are TGTGCCAGCAGCTTAGGAGGACAGGAAAAAAACATTCAGTACTTC.

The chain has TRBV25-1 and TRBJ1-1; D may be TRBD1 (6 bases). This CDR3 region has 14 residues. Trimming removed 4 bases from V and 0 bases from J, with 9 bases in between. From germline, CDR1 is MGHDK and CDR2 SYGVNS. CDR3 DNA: TGTGCCAGCAGTGGGGGACATCTGAACACTGAAGCTTTCTTT. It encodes CASSGGHLNTEAFF.

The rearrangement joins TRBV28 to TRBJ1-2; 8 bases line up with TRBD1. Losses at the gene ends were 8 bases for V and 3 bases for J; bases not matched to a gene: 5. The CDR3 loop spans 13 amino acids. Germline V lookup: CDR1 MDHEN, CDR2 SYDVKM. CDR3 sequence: CASSEQGDYGYTF. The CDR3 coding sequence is TGTGCCAGCTCTGAACAGGGGGACTATGGCTACACCTTC.

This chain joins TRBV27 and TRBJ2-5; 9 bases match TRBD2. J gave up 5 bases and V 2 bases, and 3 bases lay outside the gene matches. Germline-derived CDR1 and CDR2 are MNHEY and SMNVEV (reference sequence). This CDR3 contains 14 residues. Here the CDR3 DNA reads TGTGCCAGCAGTTTAATAGGACTAGCGGAGACCCAGTACTTC. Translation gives CASSLIGLAETQYF.

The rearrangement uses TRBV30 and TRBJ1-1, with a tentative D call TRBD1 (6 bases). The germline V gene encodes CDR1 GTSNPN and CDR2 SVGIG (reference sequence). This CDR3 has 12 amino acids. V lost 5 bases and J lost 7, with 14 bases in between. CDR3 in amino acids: CAWGVIGGEAFF. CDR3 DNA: TGTGCCTGGGGGGTTATAGGGGGTGAAGCTTTCTTT.

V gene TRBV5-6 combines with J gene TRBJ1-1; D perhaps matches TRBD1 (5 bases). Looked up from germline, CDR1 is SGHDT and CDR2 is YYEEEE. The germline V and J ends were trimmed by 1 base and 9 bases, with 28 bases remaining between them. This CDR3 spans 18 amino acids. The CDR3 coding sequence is TGTGCCAGCAGCTTGATTGGTGGGGGGGGTCGGACGCGGTCGAAAGCTTTCTTT. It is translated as CASSLIGGGGRTRSKAFF. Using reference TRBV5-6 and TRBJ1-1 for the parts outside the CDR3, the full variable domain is DAGVTQSPTHLIKTRGQQVTLRCSPKSGHDTVSWYQQALGQGPQFIFQYYEEEERQRGNFPDRFSGHQFPNYSSELNVNALLLGDSALYLCASSLIGGGGRTRSKAFFGQGTRLTVV.

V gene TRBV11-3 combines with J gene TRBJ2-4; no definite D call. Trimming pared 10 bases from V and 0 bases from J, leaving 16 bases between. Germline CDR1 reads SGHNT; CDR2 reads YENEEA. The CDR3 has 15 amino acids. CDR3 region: CATLDTPIAKNIQYF. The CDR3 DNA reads TGTGCCACCCTTGACACTCCCATAGCCAAAAACATTCAGTACTTC.

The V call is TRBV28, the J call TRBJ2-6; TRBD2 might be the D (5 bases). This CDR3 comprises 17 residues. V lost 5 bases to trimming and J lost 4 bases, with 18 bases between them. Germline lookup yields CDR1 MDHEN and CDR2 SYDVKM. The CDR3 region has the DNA TGTGCCAGCAGTCCCCCGGGGAAGGCGAAAGGGGCCAACGTCCTGACTTTC. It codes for CASSPPGKAKGANVLTF.